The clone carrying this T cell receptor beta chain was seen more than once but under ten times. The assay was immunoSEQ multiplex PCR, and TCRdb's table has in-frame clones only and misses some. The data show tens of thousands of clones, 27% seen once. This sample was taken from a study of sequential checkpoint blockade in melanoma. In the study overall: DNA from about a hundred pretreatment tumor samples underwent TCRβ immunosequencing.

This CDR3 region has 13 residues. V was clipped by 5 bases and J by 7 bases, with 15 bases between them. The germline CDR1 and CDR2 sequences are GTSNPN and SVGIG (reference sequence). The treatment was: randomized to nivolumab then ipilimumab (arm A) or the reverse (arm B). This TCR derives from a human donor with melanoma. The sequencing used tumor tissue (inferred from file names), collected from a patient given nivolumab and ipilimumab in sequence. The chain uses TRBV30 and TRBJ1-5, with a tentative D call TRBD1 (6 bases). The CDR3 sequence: CAWGTGWRQPQHF. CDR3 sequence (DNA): TGTGCCTGGGGTACAGGGTGGCGGCAGCCCCAGCATTTT.